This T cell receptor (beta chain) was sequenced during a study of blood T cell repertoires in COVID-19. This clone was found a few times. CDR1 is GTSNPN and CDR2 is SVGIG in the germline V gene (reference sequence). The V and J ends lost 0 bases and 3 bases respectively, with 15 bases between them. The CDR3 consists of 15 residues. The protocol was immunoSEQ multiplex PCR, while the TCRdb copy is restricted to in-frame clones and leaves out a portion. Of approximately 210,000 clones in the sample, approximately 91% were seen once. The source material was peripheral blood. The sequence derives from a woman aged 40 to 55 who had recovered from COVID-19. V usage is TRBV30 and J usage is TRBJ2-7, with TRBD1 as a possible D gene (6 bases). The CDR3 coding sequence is TGTGCCTGGAGTGTAGGGTCAGGGGTTGTCTACGAGCAGTACTTC. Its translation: CAWSVGSGVVYEQYF.